The 12 T cell receptor beta chains given below trace back to one sample, sequenced in a study of blood T cell repertoires in COVID-19. Sequenced by immunoSEQ multiplex PCR; TCRdb stores in-frame clones only, minus some. This repertoire shows approximately 140,000 clones, approximately 85% found once; its top ten account for around 8%. The material sequenced was peripheral blood. Receptors were obtained from a woman aged 60-70 years with COVID-19, enrolled during active disease.

This sequence joins TRBV11-2 and TRBJ1-2; 8 positions agree with TRBD1. Germline V gives CDR1 SGHAT, CDR2 FQNNGV. CDR3 length: 15 residues. Trimming at V came to 6 bases and at J to 6 bases, leaving 12 bases not matched to a gene. This CDR3 reads CASSPSAGGGDGYTF. CDR3 bases: TGTGCCAGCAGTCCGTCAGCAGGGGGCGGTGATGGCTACACCTTC.

The chain links TRBV14 to TRBJ2-5; possible D gene TRBD2, 5 bases. Trimming removed 1 base from V and 5 bases from J, with 11 bases in between. CDR1 and CDR2 (germline): SGHDN, FVKESK. The CDR3 spans 14 residues. CDR3 protein: CASSQGGMWETQYF. The CDR3 coding sequence is TGTGCCAGCAGCCAAGGAGGGATGTGGGAGACCCAGTACTTC.

The rearrangement links TRBV4-2 to TRBJ2-2; the match to TRBD1 covers 8 bases. The CDR3 has 14 residues. The V gene end was trimmed by 1 base and the J gene end by 6 bases; junction bases not matched to a gene: 1. Germline V gives CDR1 LGHNA, CDR2 YNFKEQ. The CDR3 DNA sequence: TGTGCCAGCAGCCAAGGACAGGGGTCCGGGGAGCTGTTTTTT. It specifies CASSQGQGSGELFF.

V gene TRBV7-9 combines with J gene TRBJ1-4; 7 positions match TRBD1. The CDR3 is 16 amino acids. Germline lookup yields CDR1 SEHNR and CDR2 FQNEAQ (reference sequence). The V segment lost 4 bases and the J segment 4 bases; nucleotides outside the gene matches: 9. The CDR3 spells CASSSPLGQRNEKLFF. CDR3 bases: TGTGCCAGCAGCTCCCCACTGGGACAGCGTAATGAAAAACTGTTTTTT. The variable domain in full, completed from reference TRBV7-9 and TRBJ1-4, reads DTGVSQNPRHKITKRGQNVTFRCDPISEHNRLYWYRQTLGQGPEFLTYFQNEAQLEKSRLLSDRFSAERPKGSFSTLEIQRTEQGDSAMYLCASSSPLGQRNEKLFFGSGTQLSVL.

V gene TRBV13 combines with J gene TRBJ1-2; 10 bases match TRBD1. The CDR3 extends over 18 amino acids. The trim removed 0 bases at V and 3 bases at J, leaving 10 bases unmatched. The V gene's germline CDR1 is PRHDT and CDR2 FYEKMQ (reference sequence). Here the CDR3 reads CASSLGRGTGAGDYGYTF. In DNA, the CDR3 is TGTGCCAGCAGCTTAGGAAGGGGGACAGGGGCCGGGGACTATGGCTACACCTTC.

In DNA, the CDR3 is TGTGCCAGCAGCGAACAGGGAAGGGGCAATCAGCCCCAGCATTTT. It codes for CASSEQGRGNQPQHF. J is TRBJ1-5 and V is TRBV2; maybe TRBD1 (6 bases). Germline V gene data show CDR1 as SNHLY and CDR2 as FYNNEI. CDR3 length: 15 residues. The V end was cut by 6 bases, the J end by 2 bases, with 14 bases between.

This clone was counted once. The V and J genes are TRBV2 and TRBJ2-3; D may be TRBD2 (6 bases). Germline values: CDR1 SNHLY, CDR2 FYNNEI. CDR3 size: 15 residues. Trimming pared 2 bases from V and 2 bases from J, leaving 11 bases between. CDR3 DNA: TGTGCCAGCAGTGAAATTGGGGGGATCACAGATACGCAGTATTTT. Protein: CASSEIGGITDTQYF.

This chain uses TRBV4-3 with TRBJ1-1; D is unresolved. V lost 0 bases to trimming and J lost 7 bases, with 12 bases between them. CDR1 LGHNA and CDR2 YSLEER come from the germline V gene. The CDR3 spans 14 residues. CDR3 nucleotides: TGCGCCAGCAGCCAAGATGTGGGCCCGAATGAAGCTTTCTTT. It specifies CASSQDVGPNEAFF.

In its sample, this clone was seen a few times. V and J are TRBV19 and TRBJ1-1; 7 positions match TRBD1. Germline V lookup: CDR1 LNHDA, CDR2 SQIVND (reference sequence). This CDR3 has 18 amino acids. V gave up 6 bases and J gave up 2 bases; unmatched junction bases: 18. As DNA, the CDR3 is TGTGCCAGTAGGACCGGGACAGACTCTTCGGGCGTCAACACTGAAGCTTTCTTT. This sequence encodes CASRTGTDSSGVNTEAFF.

CDR3 in amino acids: CASSLRGTGGNSEAFF. The CDR3 DNA sequence: TGTGCCAGCAGCTTAAGGGGGACAGGGGGCAACTCTGAAGCTTTCTTT. This chain uses TRBV7-3 with TRBJ1-1, with 12 nucleotides matching TRBD1. Germline V gene lookup returns CDR1 SGHTA and CDR2 FQGTGA. Trimming cost V 1 base and J 6 bases; bases outside gene matches: 6. The length of the CDR3 is 16 residues.

The V and J genes are TRBV9 and TRBJ2-3; the match to TRBD1 covers 7 bases. The junction had 9 bases not matched to a gene; V was cut back by 3 bases and J by 8 bases. The CDR3 extends over 14 amino acids. Germline values: CDR1 SGDLS, CDR2 YYNGEE. CDR3 DNA: TGTGCCAGCAGCGCAGGACAGGCCCCGGGTACGCAGTATTTT. Its protein product is CASSAGQAPGTQYF.

This clone was seen once. V gene TRBV7-2 combines with J gene TRBJ2-5, with 9 positions matching TRBD1. V lost 0 bases, J lost 5 bases, and 4 bases stayed unmatched. Germline V gives CDR1 SGHTA, CDR2 FQGNSA. CDR3 length equals 15 residues. This CDR3 reads CASSLATGGFETQYF. In DNA, the CDR3 is TGTGCCAGCAGCTTAGCAACAGGGGGCTTTGAGACCCAGTACTTC.